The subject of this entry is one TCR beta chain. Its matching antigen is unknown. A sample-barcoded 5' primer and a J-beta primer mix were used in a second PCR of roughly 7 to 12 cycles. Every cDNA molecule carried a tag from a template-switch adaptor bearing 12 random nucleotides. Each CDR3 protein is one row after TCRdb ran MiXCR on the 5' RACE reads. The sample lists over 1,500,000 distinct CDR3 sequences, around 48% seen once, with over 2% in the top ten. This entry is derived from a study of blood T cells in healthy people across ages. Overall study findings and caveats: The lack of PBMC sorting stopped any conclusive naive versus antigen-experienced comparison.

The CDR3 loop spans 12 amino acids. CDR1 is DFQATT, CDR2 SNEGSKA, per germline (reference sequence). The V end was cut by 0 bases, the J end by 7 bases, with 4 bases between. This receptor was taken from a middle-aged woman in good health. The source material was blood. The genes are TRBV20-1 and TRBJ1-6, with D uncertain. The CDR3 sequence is CSARDVNSPLHF. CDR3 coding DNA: TGCAGTGCTAGAGATGTGAATTCACCCCTCCACTTT.